The 26 T cell receptor beta chains below come from one sample, sequenced in a study of blood T cells in healthy people across ages. Next came a second PCR, run for roughly 6 to 11 cycles, which used a sample-barcoded 5' primer along with a J-beta primer mix. TCRdb itself ran the 5' RACE reads through MiXCR, one entry per CDR3 protein. The sample includes 1.5 million to 2 million distinct CDR3 sequences, roughly 27% of them seen just once. The specimen sequenced was blood. The receptors come from a woman in her 30s in good health.

This clonotype was detected many times. CDR3 DNA sequence: TGCAGCGTTGAATTCGGCGGGAGCACAGATACGCAGTATTTT. Amino acid sequence: CSVEFGGSTDTQYF. The rearrangement joins TRBV29-1 to TRBJ2-3; D possibly corresponds to TRBD2 (5 bases). V lost 2 bases to trimming and J lost 0 bases, with 9 bases between them. The CDR3 runs 14 residues. CDR1 SQVTM and CDR2 ANQGSEA come from the germline V gene.

This clonotype is labeled medium-sized. This rearrangement joins TRBV6-1 to TRBJ2-7; D possibly corresponds to TRBD1 (6 bases). CDR3 length equals 13 residues. With 2 bases removed from V and 3 bases from J, the gap between germline ends came to 8 bases. Germline V gene data show CDR1 as MNHNS and CDR2 as SASEGT. CDR3 region: CASSEQGYYEQYF. Here the CDR3 DNA reads TGTGCCAGCAGTGAACAGGGGTACTACGAGCAGTACTTC.

The chain combines TRBV12-3 or TRBV12-4 with TRBJ2-3; the D call may be TRBD1 or TRBD2 (5 bases each). The germline V and J ends were trimmed by 8 bases and 5 bases, with 17 bases remaining between them. This CDR3 region has 14 residues. The CDR3 loop reads CASLLMVGGDTQYF. The CDR3, as DNA: TGTGCCAGCCTTCTCATGGTTGGGGGAGATACGCAGTATTTT.

The chain couples TRBV28 to TRBJ2-1, with TRBD1 matching 8 bases. J was trimmed by 7 bases and V by 4 bases; bases with no gene match: 15. Germline lookup yields CDR1 MDHEN and CDR2 SYDVKM. The length of the CDR3 is 17 residues. The CDR3 here is CASSSHRTGNRRNEQFF. CDR3 DNA sequence: TGTGCCAGCAGTTCCCACAGGACAGGGAACAGGAGGAATGAGCAGTTCTTC.

V usage is TRBV7-6 and J usage is TRBJ2-2; D perhaps matches TRBD2 (7 bases). V was cut by 5 bases and J by 7 bases, with 17 bases left in between. This CDR3 has 15 residues. Germline V gives CDR1 SGHVS, CDR2 FNYEAQ. DNA for the CDR3: TGTGCCAGCAGCCGGGGGGCCCGGGGCATCGGGGAGCTGTTTTTT. Protein: CASSRGARGIGELFF. The whole variable domain, filled in from reference TRBV7-6 and TRBJ2-2, reads GAGVSQSPRYKVTKRGQDVALRCDPISGHVSLYWYRQALGQGPEFLTYFNYEAQQDKSGLPNDRFSAERPEGSISTLTIQRTEQRDSAMYRCASSRGARGIGELFFGEGSRLTVL.

The chain couples TRBV20-1 to TRBJ1-3, with D unclear. V lost 4 bases, J lost 3 bases, and 10 bases lay in between. Germline lookup yields CDR1 DFQATT and CDR2 SNEGSKA (reference sequence). The CDR3 is 13 amino acids. As DNA, the CDR3 is TGCAGTGCTACCGGGATAGTTGGAAACACCATATATTTT. The encoded protein is CSATGIVGNTIYF.

The V call is TRBV12-3 or TRBV12-4, the J call TRBJ2-1, with D possibly matching TRBD2 (6 bases). Trimming took 7 bases from V and 6 from J, leaving 16 bases between them. The CDR3 loop spans 14 amino acids. As DNA, the CDR3 is TGTGCCAGCATGAACCCTGGCGGGATCAATGAGCAGTTCTTC. The encoded protein is CASMNPGGINEQFF.

The CDR3 region has the DNA TGTGCCAGCAGCACCCGGACCGGCGGGCAGCCCTACGAGCAGTACTTC. The encoded protein is CASSTRTGGQPYEQYF. This chain uses TRBV12-3 or TRBV12-4 with TRBJ2-7, with D possibly matching TRBD2 (5 bases). The CDR3 totals 16 residues. Trimming left V 6 bases short and J 2 bases short, with 20 bases between.

There are a few counts of this clonotype. V is TRBV20-1 and J is TRBJ2-5, with 7 bases identical to TRBD2. V was pared by 3 bases and J by 0 bases, with 16 bases of the junction left unmatched. Germline V gene data show CDR1 as DFQATT and CDR2 as SNEGSKA (reference sequence). The CDR3 is 18 residues long. This CDR3 reads CSASEGLAANAYQETQYF. DNA of the CDR3: TGCAGTGCTAGCGAGGGGCTAGCGGCTAACGCGTACCAAGAGACCCAGTACTTC.

On this clonotype itself: A much larger clone lies one base from this, so it may be a read error. No conserved phenylalanine or tryptophan is present at the end of the CDR3, so a read error is the likely explanation. The chain joins TRBV5-1 to TRBJ2-6; D remains unclear. The length of the CDR3 is 15 residues. V lost 1 base, J lost 0 bases, and 5 bases lay in between. Germline CDR1 is SGHRS and CDR2 is YFSETQ. The CDR3 loop reads CASSLTYSGANVLTV. CDR3 in DNA: TGCGCCAGCAGCTTGACATACTCTGGGGCCAACGTCCTGACTGTC.

This clonotype came up many times. The chain joins TRBV29-1 to TRBJ2-3; no definite D call. V gave up 7 bases and J gave up 2 bases, with 13 bases separating them. Germline V lookup: CDR1 SQVTM, CDR2 ANQGSEA. This CDR3 has 13 amino acids. CDR3 sequence reads: CSELGVLTDTQYF. The CDR3 DNA follows: TGCAGCGAATTGGGTGTTCTCACAGATACGCAGTATTTT.

The chain has TRBV4-1 and TRBJ2-1; D may correspond to TRBD1 or TRBD2 (5 bases each). Germline loops: CDR1 MGHRA, CDR2 YSYEKL. This CDR3 spans 18 amino acids. V was shortened by 3 bases and J by 0 bases, with 18 bases between the two germline ends. In DNA, the CDR3 is TGCGCCAGCAGCCAGTGGGGGACGAGGCGTTCCTCCTACAATGAGCAGTTCTTC. It is translated as CASSQWGTRRSSYNEQFF.

This clonotype has at least ten counts. A read error may account for a junction end that differs from germline. The chain joins TRBV4-3 to TRBJ2-3; D is unclear. Germline loops: CDR1 LGHNA, CDR2 YSLEER. The CDR3 consists of 13 residues. As DNA, the CDR3 is TGTGCCAGCAGCCAGGACGGTACAGATACGCAGTATTTT. Protein product: CASSQDGTDTQYF.

This clonotype was counted only a few times. The chain uses TRBV27 and TRBJ1-1; tentatively, D is TRBD1 (6 bases). Germline V CDR1 and CDR2: MNHEY, SMNVEV (reference sequence). Trimming left V 0 bases short and J 1 base short, with 9 bases between. This CDR3 has 15 amino acids. The CDR3 DNA follows: TGTGCCAGCAGTTTATCGACAGGACCGAACACTGAAGCTTTCTTT. Its translation is CASSLSTGPNTEAFF.

This chain links TRBV12-5 with TRBJ2-7; D unclear. Germline V gene lookup returns CDR1 LGHNT and CDR2 FRNRAP. Deletions cut 5 bases from V and 6 bases from J, with 8 bases between. This CDR3 comprises 11 residues. This chain's CDR3 is CASGLRPEQYF. The CDR3 nucleotides read TGTGCTAGTGGTCTCCGTCCCGAGCAGTACTTC.

This clonotype has a count of ten or more. V usage is TRBV9 and J usage is TRBJ2-7; possibly TRBD2 for D (6 bases). CDR1 and CDR2 (germline): SGDLS, YYNGEE. The CDR3 is 15 amino acids. Deletions cut 4 bases from V and 5 bases from J, with 19 bases between. CDR3 bases: TGTGCCAGCAGCCCCCAGGGACCACTAGCTAACGAGCAGTACTTC. It translates to CASSPQGPLANEQYF.

This clonotype was observed many times. The rearrangement links TRBV12-3 or TRBV12-4 to TRBJ1-2; D not certain. V was trimmed by 7 bases and J by 0 bases, leaving 9 bases between them. This CDR3 region has 13 residues. CDR3 DNA: TGTGCCAGCACGGAAGGAACTAACTATGGCTACACCTTC. Translation gives CASTEGTNYGYTF.

The chain recombines TRBV5-6 with TRBJ2-1; D is tentatively TRBD1 or TRBD2 (6 bases each). V was pared by 4 bases and J by 0 bases, with 14 bases between. There are 16 residues in the CDR3. The germline V gene has CDR1 SGHDT and CDR2 YYEEEE. The DNA for the CDR3 is TGTGCCAGCAGCGGTTTCGAGGGGGGCTCCTACAATGAGCAGTTCTTC. Protein product: CASSGFEGGSYNEQFF.

Only a few counts were recorded for this clonotype. The chain combines TRBV3-1 with TRBJ2-5, with 14 bases lining up with TRBD2. The J segment lost 1 base and the V segment lost 0 bases, leaving 4 bases of the junction unmatched. Per the germline V gene, CDR1 is LGHDT and CDR2 is YNNKEL (reference sequence). This CDR3 comprises 18 residues. The CDR3 region has the DNA TGTGCCAGCAGCCAAGATGGGACTAGCGGGAGTCTCCAAGAGACCCAGTACTTC. This translates into CASSQDGTSGSLQETQYF.

This CDR3 is CASSYSGQKNQPQHF. The CDR3 nucleotides read TGTGCCAGCAGTTACTCCGGACAGAAAAATCAGCCCCAGCATTTT. The genes are TRBV6-5 and TRBJ1-5; TRBD1 is a possible D gene (6 bases). Between the trimmed V and J ends, which lost 0 bases and 4 bases, there was a span of 10 bases. Germline-derived CDR1 and CDR2 are MNHEY and SVGAGI. This CDR3 has 15 amino acids.

A note on this clonotype: This may be a read error: a much more frequent sequence differs by one nucleotide. The J gene is TRBJ2-7, the V gene TRBV20-1; no reliable D call. Deletions cut 1 base from V and 0 bases from J, with 7 bases between. CDR1 and CDR2 (germline): DFQATT, SNEGSKA (reference sequence). The CDR3 is 13 residues long. The CDR3 DNA follows: TGCAGTGCTAGAGGGCCGATCTCCTACGAGCAGTACTTC. As protein: CSARGPISYEQYF.

This clonotype was observed a single time. A much more abundant neighbour one base away suggests this may be a read error. The V call is TRBV28, the J call TRBJ1-5, with 7 bases identical to TRBD1. V lost 8 bases, J lost 6 bases, and 10 bases stayed unmatched. The CDR3 has 14 residues. Germline CDR1 is MDHEN and CDR2 is SYDVKM. This CDR3 reads CASSNGGDSQPQHF. The CDR3, as DNA: TGTGCCAGCTCAAACGGGGGGGACAGTCAGCCCCAGCATTTT.

The CDR3 DNA sequence: TGTGCCAGCAGTTCGAACGACGGCTACGAGCAGTACTTC. Translated, it gives CASSSNDGYEQYF. The chain links TRBV12-3 or TRBV12-4 to TRBJ2-7; D gene ambiguous. The CDR3 covers 13 residues. Between the trimmed V and J ends, which lost 4 bases and 3 bases, there was a span of 10 bases.

This chain uses TRBV5-1 with TRBJ2-2; D is ambiguous. V lost 5 bases and J 5 bases, leaving 19 bases between the germline ends. The CDR3 has 16 residues. The germline V gene has CDR1 SGHRS and CDR2 YFSETQ. CDR3 in amino acids: CASRSDNRGRTGELFF. Written as DNA, the CDR3 is TGCGCCAGCAGGTCGGATAACCGAGGTAGGACCGGGGAGCTGTTTTTT.

The CDR3, as DNA: TGTGCCAGCAGCTTAGTTTTGTCCACCACTAACTATGGCTACACCTTC. Its translation: CASSLVLSTTNYGYTF. V is TRBV7-2 and J is TRBJ1-2; no reliable D call. This CDR3 has 16 amino acids. Germline V gives CDR1 SGHTA, CDR2 FQGNSA. V shed 1 base and J shed 0 bases, with 12 bases lying between them.

This clonotype occurred a few times. The chain uses TRBV5-1 and TRBJ2-1, with 7 positions matching TRBD1. The CDR3 consists of 15 residues. The trim removed 4 bases at V and 2 bases at J, leaving 6 bases unmatched. Germline CDR1 is SGHRS and CDR2 is YFSETQ. The CDR3 nucleotides read TGCGCCAGCAGCCCTTACAGGGGCCCCTACAATGAGCAGTTCTTC. Protein product: CASSPYRGPYNEQFF.